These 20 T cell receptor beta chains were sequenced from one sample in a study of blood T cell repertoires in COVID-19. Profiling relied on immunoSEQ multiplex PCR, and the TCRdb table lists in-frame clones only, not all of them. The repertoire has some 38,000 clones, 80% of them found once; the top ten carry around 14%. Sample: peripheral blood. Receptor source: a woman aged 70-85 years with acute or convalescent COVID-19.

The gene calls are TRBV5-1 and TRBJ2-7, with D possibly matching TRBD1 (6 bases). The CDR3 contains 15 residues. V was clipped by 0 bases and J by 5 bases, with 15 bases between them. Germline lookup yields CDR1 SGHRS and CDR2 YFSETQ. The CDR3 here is CASSLDGRGRHEQYF. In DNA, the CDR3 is TGCGCCAGCAGCTTGGATGGCAGGGGTCGACACGAGCAGTACTTC. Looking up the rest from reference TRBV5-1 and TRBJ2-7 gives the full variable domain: KAGVTQTPRYLIKTRGQQVTLSCSPISGHRSVSWYQQTPGQGLQFLFEYFSETQRNKGNFPGRFSGRQFSNSRSEMNVSTLELGDSALYLCASSLDGRGRHEQYFGPGTRLTVT.

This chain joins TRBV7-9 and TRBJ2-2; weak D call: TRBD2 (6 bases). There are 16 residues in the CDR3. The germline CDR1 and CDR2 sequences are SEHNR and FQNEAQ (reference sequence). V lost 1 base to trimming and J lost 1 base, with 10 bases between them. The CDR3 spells CASSLGLAMNTGELFF. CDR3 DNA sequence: TGTGCCAGCAGCTTAGGGCTAGCGATGAACACCGGGGAGCTGTTTTTT.

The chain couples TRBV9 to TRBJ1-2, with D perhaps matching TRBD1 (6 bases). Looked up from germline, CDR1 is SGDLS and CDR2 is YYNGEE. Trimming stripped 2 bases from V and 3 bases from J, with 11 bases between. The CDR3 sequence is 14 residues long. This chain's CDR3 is CASSVPDRYYGYTF. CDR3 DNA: TGTGCCAGCAGCGTTCCAGACAGGTACTATGGCTACACCTTC.

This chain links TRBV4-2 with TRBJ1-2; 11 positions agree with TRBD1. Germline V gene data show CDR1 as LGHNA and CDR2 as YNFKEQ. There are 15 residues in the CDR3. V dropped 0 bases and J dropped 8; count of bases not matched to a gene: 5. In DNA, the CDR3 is TGTGCCAGCAGCCAAGATCTGGACAGGGGGCTAGGCTACACCTTC. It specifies CASSQDLDRGLGYTF.

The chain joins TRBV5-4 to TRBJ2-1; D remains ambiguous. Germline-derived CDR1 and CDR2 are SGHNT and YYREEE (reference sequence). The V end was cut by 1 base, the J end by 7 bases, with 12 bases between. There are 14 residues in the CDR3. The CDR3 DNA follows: TGTGCCAGCAGCTTGCGAGCGACGGTTAATGAGCAGTTCTTC. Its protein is CASSLRATVNEQFF.

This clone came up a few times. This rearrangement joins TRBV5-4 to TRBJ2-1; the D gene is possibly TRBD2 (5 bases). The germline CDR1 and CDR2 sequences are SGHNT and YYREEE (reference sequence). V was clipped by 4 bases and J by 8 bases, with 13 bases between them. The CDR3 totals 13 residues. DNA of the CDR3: TGTGCCAGCAGCGGAGGCCGTGGCGATGAGCAGTTCTTC. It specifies CASSGGRGDEQFF. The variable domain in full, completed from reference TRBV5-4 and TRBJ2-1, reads ETGVTQSPTHLIKTRGQQVTLRCSSQSGHNTVSWYQQALGQGPQFIFQYYREEENGRGNFPPRFSGLQFPNYSSELNVNALELDDSALYLCASSGGRGDEQFFGPGTRLTVL.

The CDR3: CASSASGGPDTQYF. DNA for the CDR3: TGTGCCAGCAGTGCTAGCGGGGGGCCAGATACGCAGTATTTT. This sequence joins TRBV2 and TRBJ2-3; 11 bases line up with TRBD2. V shed 4 bases, J shed 4 bases, and the junction held 1 base outside the gene matches. Per germline, CDR1 SNHLY and CDR2 FYNNEI. The CDR3 consists of 14 residues.

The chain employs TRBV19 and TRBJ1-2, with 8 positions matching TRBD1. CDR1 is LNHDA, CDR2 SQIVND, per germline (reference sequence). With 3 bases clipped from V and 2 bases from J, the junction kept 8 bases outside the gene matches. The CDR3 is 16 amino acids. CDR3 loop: CASSMGRTGPNYGYTF. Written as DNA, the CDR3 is TGTGCCAGTAGTATGGGACGGACAGGGCCCAACTATGGCTACACCTTC.

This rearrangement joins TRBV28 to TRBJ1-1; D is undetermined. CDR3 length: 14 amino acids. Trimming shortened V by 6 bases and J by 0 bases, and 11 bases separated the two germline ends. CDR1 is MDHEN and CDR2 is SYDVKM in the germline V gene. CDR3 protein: CASRVHGMNTEAFF. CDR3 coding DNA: TGTGCCAGCAGGGTACACGGGATGAACACTGAAGCTTTCTTT.

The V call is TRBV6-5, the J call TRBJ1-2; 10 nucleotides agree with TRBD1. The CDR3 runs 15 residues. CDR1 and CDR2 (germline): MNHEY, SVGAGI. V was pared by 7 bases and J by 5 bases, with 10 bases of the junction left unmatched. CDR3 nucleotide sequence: TGTGCCAGCACCGGACAGGGGGACCCATGGTATGGCTACACCTTC. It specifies CASTGQGDPWYGYTF.

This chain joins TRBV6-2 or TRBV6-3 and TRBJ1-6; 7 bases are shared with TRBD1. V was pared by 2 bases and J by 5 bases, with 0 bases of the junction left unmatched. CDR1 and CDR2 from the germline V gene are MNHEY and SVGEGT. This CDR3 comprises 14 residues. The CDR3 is CASSYGTDNSPLHF. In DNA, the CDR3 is TGTGCCAGCAGTTACGGGACAGATAATTCACCCCTCCACTTT.

In nucleotides, the CDR3 is TGTGCCAGCAGCTTAGGGCTCGGGATTTACGAGCAGTACTTC. Translation gives CASSLGLGIYEQYF. The chain is built from TRBV11-2 and TRBJ2-7; D possibly corresponds to TRBD2 (5 bases). Germline loops: CDR1 SGHAT, CDR2 FQNNGV. The CDR3 runs to 14 residues. V lost 1 base and J 4 bases, leaving 11 bases between the germline ends. The variable domain in full, with the rest retrieved from reference TRBV11-2 and TRBJ2-7, is EAGVAQSPRYKIIEKRQSVAFWCNPISGHATLYWYQQILGQGPKLLIQFQNNGVVDDSQLPKDRFSAERLKGVDSTLKIQPAKLEDSAVYLCASSLGLGIYEQYFGPGTRLTVT.

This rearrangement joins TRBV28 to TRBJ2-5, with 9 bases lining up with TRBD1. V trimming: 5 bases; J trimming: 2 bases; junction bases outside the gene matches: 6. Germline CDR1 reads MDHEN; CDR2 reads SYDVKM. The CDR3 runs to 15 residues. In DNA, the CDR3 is TGTGCCAGCAGTGGTCCCGGGACAGGGCAAGAGACCCAGTACTTC. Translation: CASSGPGTGQETQYF.

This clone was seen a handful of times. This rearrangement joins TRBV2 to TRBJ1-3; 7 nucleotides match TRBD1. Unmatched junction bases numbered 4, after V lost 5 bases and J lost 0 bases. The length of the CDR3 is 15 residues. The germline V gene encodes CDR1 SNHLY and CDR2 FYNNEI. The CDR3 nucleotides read TGTGCCAGCAGTAAGGACAGGACCTCTGGAAACACCATATATTTT. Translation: CASSKDRTSGNTIYF.

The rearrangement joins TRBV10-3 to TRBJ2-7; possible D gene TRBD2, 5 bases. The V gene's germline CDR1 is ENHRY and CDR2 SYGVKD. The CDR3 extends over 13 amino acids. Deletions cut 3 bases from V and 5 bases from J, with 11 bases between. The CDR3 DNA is TGTGCCATCAGTGAATGGGAGTTTGACGAGCAGTACTTC. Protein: CAISEWEFDEQYF.

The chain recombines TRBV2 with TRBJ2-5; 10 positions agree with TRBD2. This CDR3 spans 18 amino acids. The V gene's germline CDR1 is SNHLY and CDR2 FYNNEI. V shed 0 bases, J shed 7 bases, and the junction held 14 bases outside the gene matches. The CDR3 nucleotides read TGTGCCAGCAGTGAAGCGCTGCTAGCGGGGGACCCCCACGGGACCCAGTACTTC. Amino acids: CASSEALLAGDPHGTQYF.

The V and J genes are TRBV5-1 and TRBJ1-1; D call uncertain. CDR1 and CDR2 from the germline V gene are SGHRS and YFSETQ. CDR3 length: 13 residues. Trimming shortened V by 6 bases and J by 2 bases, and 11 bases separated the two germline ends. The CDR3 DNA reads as TGCGCCAGCACGGGGTGGGGAAACACTGAAGCTTTCTTT. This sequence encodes CASTGWGNTEAFF.

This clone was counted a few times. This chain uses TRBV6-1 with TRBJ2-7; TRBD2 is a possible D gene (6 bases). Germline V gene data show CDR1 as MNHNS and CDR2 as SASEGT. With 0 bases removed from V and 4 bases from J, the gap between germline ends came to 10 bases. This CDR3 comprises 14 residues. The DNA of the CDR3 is TGTGCCAGCAGTGAAGCTGGAGGGGAGTACGAGCAGTACTTC. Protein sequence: CASSEAGGEYEQYF.

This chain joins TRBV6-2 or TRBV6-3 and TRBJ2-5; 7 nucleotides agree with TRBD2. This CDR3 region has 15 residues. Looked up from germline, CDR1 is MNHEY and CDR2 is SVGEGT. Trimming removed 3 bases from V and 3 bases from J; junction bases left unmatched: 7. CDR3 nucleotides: TGTGCCAGCAGTTATCCTCGGGCGGGGGAAGAGACCCAGTACTTC. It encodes CASSYPRAGEETQYF.

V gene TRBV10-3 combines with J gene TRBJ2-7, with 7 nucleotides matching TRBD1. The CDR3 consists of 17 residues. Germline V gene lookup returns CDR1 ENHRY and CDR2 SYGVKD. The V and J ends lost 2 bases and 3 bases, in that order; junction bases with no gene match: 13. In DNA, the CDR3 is TGTGCCATCAGTGAGACCACTCCGGGACAGAGGGACTACGAGCAGTACTTC. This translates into CAISETTPGQRDYEQYF.